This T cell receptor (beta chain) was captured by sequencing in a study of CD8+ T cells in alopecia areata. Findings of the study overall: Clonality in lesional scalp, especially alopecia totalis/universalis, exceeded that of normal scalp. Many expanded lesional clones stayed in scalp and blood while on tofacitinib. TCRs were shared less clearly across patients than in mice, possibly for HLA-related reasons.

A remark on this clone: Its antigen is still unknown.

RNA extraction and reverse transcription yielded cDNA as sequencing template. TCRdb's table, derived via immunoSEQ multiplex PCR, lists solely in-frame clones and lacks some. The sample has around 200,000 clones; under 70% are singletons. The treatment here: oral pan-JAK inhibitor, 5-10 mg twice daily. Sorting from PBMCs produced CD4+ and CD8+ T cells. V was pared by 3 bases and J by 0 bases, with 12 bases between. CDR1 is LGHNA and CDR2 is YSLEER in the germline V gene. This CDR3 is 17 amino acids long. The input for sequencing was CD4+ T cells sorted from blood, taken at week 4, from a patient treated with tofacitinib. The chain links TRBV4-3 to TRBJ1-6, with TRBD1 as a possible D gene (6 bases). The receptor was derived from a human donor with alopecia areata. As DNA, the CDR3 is TGCGCCAGCAGCCACTCCCGGGACAACTCCTATAATTCACCCCTCCACTTT. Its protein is CASSHSRDNSYNSPLHF.